Described below is a single T cell receptor beta chain sequence and its context. This sample was taken from a study of blood T cell repertoires in COVID-19. Study overall: Sites across the United States, Italy and Spain contributed samples from acute and convalescent COVID-19.

The CDR3 sequence is 14 residues long. The V gene's germline CDR1 is KGHDR and CDR2 SFDVKD. V lost 4 bases to trimming and J lost 5 bases, with 13 bases between them. Sequencing used immunoSEQ multiplex PCR; TCRdb keeps in-frame clones, though not all of them. The sample includes around 50,000 clones, 93% seen only once; the top ten take roughly 0.99%. The source is a man aged 60 to 69 with COVID-19, enrolled during active disease. Sample: peripheral blood. V and J are TRBV24-1 and TRBJ2-5; possible D gene TRBD1, 6 bases. The CDR3 nucleotides are TGTGCCACCAGTGAGCGGTACAGGGAGGAGACCCAGTACTTC. This encodes CATSERYREETQYF.